These T cell receptor beta chains were read from a single sample in a study of blood T cell repertoires in COVID-19. The protocol was immunoSEQ multiplex PCR, while the TCRdb copy is restricted to in-frame clones and leaves out a portion. The sample includes about 35,000 clones, around 82% seen only once; the top ten take about 3.3%. Sequencing was performed on peripheral blood. These receptors were obtained from a man aged 45-65 years with acute or convalescent COVID-19. The CDR3 runs from the conserved cysteine through the conserved F or W. Each record gives: clone size, J gene, V gene, D gene, CDR3 DNA, CDR3 protein. The D gene is left open where the match is weak. Rows give clone size only sometimes, using once, few, many, or a class for an expanded clone.

clone_size: .; j_call: TRBJ2-1; v_call: TRBV19; d_call: TRBD2; cdr3_nt: TGTGCCAGTAGTACTCCTTCGGGCTGGCCACTACGACTAGCGGGAGGGGGCAATGAGCAGTTCTTC; cdr3_aa: CASSTPSGWPLRLAGGGNEQFF
clone_size: .; j_call: TRBJ2-7; v_call: TRBV7-9; d_call: TRBD1; cdr3_nt: TGTGCCAGCAGCTCGACAGGGAATTTACGCGAGCAGTACTTC; cdr3_aa: CASSSTGNLREQYF
clone_size: once; j_call: TRBJ2-3; v_call: TRBV3-1/TRBV3-2; d_call: .; cdr3_nt: TGTGCCAGCAGCCAGGGCAGCCCAGTCAGCACAGATACGCAGTATTTT; cdr3_aa: CASSQGSPVSTDTQYF
clone_size: .; j_call: TRBJ2-2; v_call: TRBV10-3; d_call: .; cdr3_nt: TGTGCCATCAGTGACTTCACTAGTACCGGGGAGCTGTTTTTT; cdr3_aa: CAISDFTSTGELFF
clone_size: .; j_call: TRBJ2-1; v_call: TRBV10-1; d_call: TRBD2; cdr3_nt: TGCGCCAGCAGTGGGGGAGGAAGCGGGAGGGGGAATGAGCAGTTCTTC; cdr3_aa: CASSGGGSGRGNEQFF
clone_size: .; j_call: TRBJ2-5; v_call: TRBV11-2; d_call: .; cdr3_nt: TGTGCCAGCAGCTTCAATCCCGGAGAGACCCAGTACTTC; cdr3_aa: CASSFNPGETQYF
clone_size: .; j_call: TRBJ1-5; v_call: TRBV4-2; d_call: .; cdr3_nt: TGTGCCAGCAGCGCCGCGGTTACCGATAATCAGCCCCAGCATTTT; cdr3_aa: CASSAAVTDNQPQHF
clone_size: .; j_call: TRBJ2-2; v_call: TRBV10-1; d_call: .; cdr3_nt: TGCGCCAGCACGAGTGGACCCGAACAGGGTGGCACCGGGGAGCTGTTTTTT; cdr3_aa: CASTSGPEQGGTGELFF
clone_size: .; j_call: TRBJ2-5; v_call: TRBV7-8; d_call: TRBD1; cdr3_nt: TGTGCCAGCAGCTTAGACAGGGGGCAAGAGACCCAGTACTTC; cdr3_aa: CASSLDRGQETQYF
clone_size: few; j_call: TRBJ2-2; v_call: TRBV5-6; d_call: TRBD2; cdr3_nt: TGTGCCAGCAGCTTGGGGACTAGCCACGGGGAGCTGTTTTTT; cdr3_aa: CASSLGTSHGELFF
clone_size: .; j_call: TRBJ2-2; v_call: TRBV28; d_call: TRBD1; cdr3_nt: TGTGCCAGTTTGCGACGGACAGGGGCCACCGGGGAGCTGTTTTTT; cdr3_aa: CASLRRTGATGELFF
clone_size: .; j_call: TRBJ2-5; v_call: TRBV5-1; d_call: TRBD2; cdr3_nt: TGCGCCAGCAGCTTCCCGGGGGGGCCGGAGACCCAGTACTTC; cdr3_aa: CASSFPGGPETQYF
clone_size: .; j_call: TRBJ1-2; v_call: TRBV28; d_call: .; cdr3_nt: TGTGCCAGTGGAGGGGTACTAAACTATGGCTACACCTTC; cdr3_aa: CASGGVLNYGYTF
clone_size: .; j_call: TRBJ2-1; v_call: TRBV24-1; d_call: TRBD2; cdr3_nt: TGTGCCACCAGTGACCCAATAGCGGGACGTTCCTACAATGAGCAGTTCTTC; cdr3_aa: CATSDPIAGRSYNEQFF
clone_size: .; j_call: TRBJ2-7; v_call: TRBV5-1; d_call: .; cdr3_nt: TGCGCCAGCAGCCAACAGGGTGACTCCTACGAGCAGTACTTC; cdr3_aa: CASSQQGDSYEQYF
clone_size: .; j_call: TRBJ2-3; v_call: TRBV6-2/TRBV6-3; d_call: TRBD1; cdr3_nt: TGTGCCAGCAGCTGGACAGGGGGCGCAGATACGCAGTATTTT; cdr3_aa: CASSWTGGADTQYF
clone_size: .; j_call: TRBJ1-1; v_call: TRBV19; d_call: .; cdr3_nt: TGTGCCAGTAGCCTTGGGAGGGCTGAAGCTTTCTTT; cdr3_aa: CASSLGRAEAFF
clone_size: .; j_call: TRBJ1-2; v_call: TRBV18; d_call: .; cdr3_nt: TGTGCCAGCTCCGCCGGGGGAGACTATGGCTACACCTTC; cdr3_aa: CASSAGGDYGYTF
clone_size: few; j_call: TRBJ2-7; v_call: TRBV2; d_call: TRBD2; cdr3_nt: TGTGCCAGCAGTACACTAGCGGGAGGCTACGAGCAGTACTTC; cdr3_aa: CASSTLAGGYEQYF
clone_size: .; j_call: TRBJ2-7; v_call: TRBV3-1/TRBV3-2; d_call: .; cdr3_nt: TGTGCCAGCAGCCAAGATGGGCAGGGGAACGAGCAGTACTTC; cdr3_aa: CASSQDGQGNEQYF
clone_size: .; j_call: TRBJ2-7; v_call: TRBV19; d_call: .; cdr3_nt: TGTGCCAGTAGTATTGGGGGAGGCTACGAGCAGTACTTC; cdr3_aa: CASSIGGGYEQYF
clone_size: .; j_call: TRBJ1-6; v_call: TRBV11-2; d_call: .; cdr3_nt: TGTGCCAGCAGCTTAGATACAGGTCCTAATTCACCCCTCCACTTT; cdr3_aa: CASSLDTGPNSPLHF
clone_size: .; j_call: TRBJ1-5; v_call: TRBV19; d_call: .; cdr3_nt: TGTGCCAGTAGTATTTCGGCAGGGCTCAGCAATCAGCCCCAGCATTTT; cdr3_aa: CASSISAGLSNQPQHF
clone_size: .; j_call: TRBJ1-6; v_call: TRBV5-1; d_call: .; cdr3_nt: TGCGCCAGCAGTTTGGGAGAGAAATTCATGGCCCTCCACTTT; cdr3_aa: CASSLGEKFMALHF
clone_size: .; j_call: TRBJ2-7; v_call: TRBV19; d_call: .; cdr3_nt: TGTGCCAGTAGTGAGTCGGGGGCCTACGAGCAGTACTTC; cdr3_aa: CASSESGAYEQYF
clone_size: .; j_call: TRBJ2-1; v_call: TRBV6-6; d_call: TRBD1; cdr3_nt: TGTGCCAGCAGCACAGGGGCTAGGTCCTATGAGCAGTTCTTC; cdr3_aa: CASSTGARSYEQFF
clone_size: few; j_call: TRBJ1-3; v_call: TRBV2; d_call: TRBD1; cdr3_nt: TGTGCCAGCAGTCCCGACAGGGTTGGAAACACCATATATTTT; cdr3_aa: CASSPDRVGNTIYF
clone_size: .; j_call: TRBJ2-2; v_call: TRBV6-5; d_call: .; cdr3_nt: TGTGCCAGCAGTTCTAAACTGAACACCGGGGAGCTGTTTTTT; cdr3_aa: CASSSKLNTGELFF
clone_size: .; j_call: TRBJ2-4; v_call: TRBV7-9; d_call: TRBD1; cdr3_nt: TGTGCCAGCAGCTTAGGCCTCGACAGGGGCAAAAACATTCAGTACTTC; cdr3_aa: CASSLGLDRGKNIQYF
clone_size: .; j_call: TRBJ1-6; v_call: TRBV7-3; d_call: .; cdr3_nt: TGTGCCAGCAGCTTAAGCCAACTGAACAATTCACCCCTCCACTTT; cdr3_aa: CASSLSQLNNSPLHF
clone_size: few; j_call: TRBJ1-5; v_call: TRBV27; d_call: .; cdr3_nt: TGTGCCAGCAGTTTGGTTGGTTCACGGGGGATCGATCAGCCCCAGCATTTT; cdr3_aa: CASSLVGSRGIDQPQHF
clone_size: .; j_call: TRBJ2-5; v_call: TRBV6-5; d_call: TRBD1; cdr3_nt: TGTGCCAGCGGCGGGACAGGCGACGCCCAAGAGACCCAGTACTTC; cdr3_aa: CASGGTGDAQETQYF
clone_size: .; j_call: TRBJ1-1; v_call: TRBV5-6; d_call: .; cdr3_nt: TGTGCCAGCAGCTTTTACAGAACCATGAACACTGAAGCTTTCTTT; cdr3_aa: CASSFYRTMNTEAFF
clone_size: .; j_call: TRBJ1-5; v_call: TRBV21-1; d_call: .; cdr3_nt: TGTGCCAGCAGCAAAGAGGGAGGCGCAGGTCAGCCCCAGCATTTT; cdr3_aa: CASSKEGGAGQPQHF
clone_size: .; j_call: TRBJ2-7; v_call: TRBV19; d_call: TRBD1; cdr3_nt: TGTGCCAGTAGTGACAGGGGGACTACCTACGAGCAGTACTTC; cdr3_aa: CASSDRGTTYEQYF
clone_size: once; j_call: TRBJ2-6; v_call: TRBV6-5; d_call: .; cdr3_nt: TGTGCCAGCACAGGGCTCTCTGGGGCCAACGTCCTGACTTTC; cdr3_aa: CASTGLSGANVLTF
clone_size: .; j_call: TRBJ2-5; v_call: TRBV13; d_call: .; cdr3_nt: TGTGCCAGCAGCTTAGACCAGGGGCTGCAAGAGACCCAGTACTTC; cdr3_aa: CASSLDQGLQETQYF
clone_size: .; j_call: TRBJ1-2; v_call: TRBV27; d_call: TRBD1; cdr3_nt: TGTGCCAGCCGTCCAAAATATGTACAGGGGGCTAAGGGCTACACCTTC; cdr3_aa: CASRPKYVQGAKGYTF
clone_size: .; j_call: TRBJ2-7; v_call: TRBV7-9; d_call: TRBD2; cdr3_nt: TGTGCCAGCAGCTCAAGACTAGCGGGGGGGCATAAGCTCCCCTACGAGCAGTACTTC; cdr3_aa: CASSSRLAGGHKLPYEQYF
clone_size: .; j_call: TRBJ2-1; v_call: TRBV7-9; d_call: TRBD2; cdr3_nt: TGTGCCAGCAGCCCCAAGCGGCGGCTAGCGGGGGGGCATGAGCAGTTCTTC; cdr3_aa: CASSPKRRLAGGHEQFF
clone_size: few; j_call: TRBJ2-2; v_call: TRBV27; d_call: .; cdr3_nt: TGTGCCAGCAAACCGGGAGTGAACACCGGGGAGCTGTTTTTT; cdr3_aa: CASKPGVNTGELFF
clone_size: .; j_call: TRBJ2-2; v_call: TRBV14; d_call: .; cdr3_nt: TGTGCCAGCACTCCCCAGGCGAAAAGCTCCGGGGAGCTGTTTTTT; cdr3_aa: CASTPQAKSSGELFF
clone_size: once; j_call: TRBJ2-1; v_call: TRBV3-1/TRBV3-2; d_call: .; cdr3_nt: TGTGCCAGCAGCCAATCGGGAGTGAACAATGAGCAGTTCTTC; cdr3_aa: CASSQSGVNNEQFF
clone_size: .; j_call: TRBJ1-1; v_call: TRBV29-1; d_call: .; cdr3_nt: TGCAGCGTTGCCTTACTAGAAAACACTGAAGCTTTCTTT; cdr3_aa: CSVALLENTEAFF